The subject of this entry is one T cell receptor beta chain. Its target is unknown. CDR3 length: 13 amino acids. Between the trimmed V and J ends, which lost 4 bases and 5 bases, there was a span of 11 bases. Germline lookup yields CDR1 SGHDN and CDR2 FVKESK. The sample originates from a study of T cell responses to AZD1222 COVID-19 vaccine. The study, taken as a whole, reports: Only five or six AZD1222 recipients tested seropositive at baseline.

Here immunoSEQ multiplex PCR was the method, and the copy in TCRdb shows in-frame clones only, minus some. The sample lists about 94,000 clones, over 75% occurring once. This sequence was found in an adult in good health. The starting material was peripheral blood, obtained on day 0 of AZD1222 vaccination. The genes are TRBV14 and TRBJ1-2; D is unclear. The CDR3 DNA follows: TGTGCCAGCAGCCCCCTAGTGGGATATGGCTACACCTTC. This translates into CASSPLVGYGYTF.